The 24 T cell receptor beta chains given below trace back to one sample, sequenced in a study of T cells in Graves' hyperthyroidism and ophthalmopathy. Amplification yielded TCR beta CDR3 regions, with RNA transcripts as the source. The HTBI primer set served for first-round RT-PCR of the TCR CDR3. Via MiXCR, TCRdb re-called the multiplex PCR reads, giving one row per CDR3 protein. The sample consists of roughly 400,000 distinct CDR3 sequences, approximately 14% of them appearing once. Sequencing was done on a sample of blood. The receptors here all came from a woman under 30 with Graves' hyperthyroidism that later progressed to Graves' ophthalmopathy.

The V call is TRBV10-1, the J call TRBJ2-3, with D maybe TRBD1 (5 bases). Looked up from germline, CDR1 is WNHNN and CDR2 is SYGVQD (reference sequence). Trimming stripped 0 bases from V and 2 bases from J, with 12 bases between. The CDR3 is 16 residues long. The CDR3 nucleotides read TGCGCCAGCAGTGAGTCGGGGCGGCCCTACACAGATACGCAGTATTTT. Its translation is CASSESGRPYTDTQYF.

This clonotype was seen a handful of times. A much larger clone lies a single base off, so this may be a read error. The rearrangement uses TRBV7-2 and TRBJ2-1; D not resolved. Germline V gene data show CDR1 as SGHTA and CDR2 as FQGNSA. CDR3 length: 13 amino acids. As DNA, the CDR3 is TGTGCCAGCAGCCTGCAAACCCTCAATGAGCGGTTCTTC. This gives the protein CASSLQTLNERFF.

This clonotype showed up many times. The chain uses TRBV6-6 and TRBJ1-2, with TRBD1 matching 8 bases. Looked up from germline, CDR1 is MNHNY and CDR2 is SVGAGI (reference sequence). The CDR3 runs to 15 residues. V lost 0 bases and J lost 8; bases outside the gene matches: 8. The CDR3 region is CASSYSGQAGQGYTF. The CDR3 DNA follows: TGTGCCAGCAGTTACTCGGGACAGGCGGGACAAGGCTACACCTTC.

There are many counts of this clonotype. V and J are TRBV10-3 and TRBJ2-1, with D maybe TRBD2 (5 bases). The CDR3 is 12 residues long. V lost 8 bases, J lost 7 bases, and 12 bases lay in between. Germline assignment: CDR1 ENHRY and CDR2 SYGVKD. Here the CDR3 reads CAISGGGNEQFF. As DNA, the CDR3 is TGTGCCATCTCCGGAGGAGGTAATGAGCAGTTCTTC.

In its sample, this clonotype was seen many times. The chain recombines TRBV11-2 with TRBJ1-1, with 7 bases identical to TRBD1. Germline-derived CDR1 and CDR2 are SGHAT and FQNNGV. This CDR3 is 14 amino acids long. The V and J ends lost 5 bases and 1 base, in that order; junction bases with no gene match: 4. The CDR3: CASSHGTANTEAFF. CDR3 nucleotide sequence: TGTGCCAGCAGCCATGGGACAGCGAACACTGAAGCTTTCTTT.

This clonotype appeared many times. The chain carries TRBV18 and TRBJ1-1; D remains unclear. The CDR3 runs to 12 residues. V was clipped by 5 bases and J by 1 base, with 5 bases between them. CDR1 is KGHSH, CDR2 LQKENI, per germline. The CDR3 region is CASSGANTEAFF. CDR3 coding DNA: TGTGCCAGCTCAGGTGCGAACACTGAAGCTTTCTTT.

This clonotype was picked up many times. The chain is built from TRBV10-3 and TRBJ1-1; TRBD1 might be the D (5 bases). The germline CDR1 and CDR2 sequences are ENHRY and SYGVKD. Trimming cost V 2 bases and J 1 base, with 11 bases left between them. The CDR3 is 15 amino acids. The CDR3: CAISEGPGGNTEAFF. The CDR3 nucleotides read TGTGCCATCAGTGAGGGTCCGGGGGGGAACACTGAAGCTTTCTTT.

V and J are TRBV7-8 and TRBJ2-7; weak D call: TRBD2 (6 bases). The V end was cut by 4 bases, the J end by 7 bases, with 29 bases between. Germline CDR1 reads SGHVS; CDR2 reads FQNEAQ. The CDR3 extends over 18 amino acids. CDR3 bases: TGTGCCAGCAGCTCGACGGGACTGATGCAAACCCACTTCTTTGAGCAGTACTTC. Its protein product is CASSSTGLMQTHFFEQYF.

This clonotype was recorded at least ten times. This chain uses TRBV12-3 or TRBV12-4 with TRBJ2-1; D call uncertain. V was trimmed by 3 bases and J by 5 bases, leaving 8 bases between them. This CDR3 has 13 residues. CDR3 DNA sequence: TGTGCCAGCAGTTTCTTTACCGACAATGAGCAGTTCTTC. It codes for CASSFFTDNEQFF.

In its sample, this clonotype was seen many times. The rearrangement joins TRBV11-3 to TRBJ2-3; no clear D. The V and J ends lost 1 base and 6 bases respectively, with 8 bases between them. Germline values: CDR1 SGHNT, CDR2 YENEEA. The CDR3 is 13 residues long. The CDR3 nucleotides read TGTGCCAGCAGCTTAGCGATGACGGATACGCAGTATTTT. Translated: CASSLAMTDTQYF.

The sample holds a few counts of this clonotype. The chain joins TRBV6-1 to TRBJ1-3; no clear D. Germline V lookup: CDR1 MNHNS, CDR2 SASEGT. The CDR3 consists of 15 residues. Trimming removed 5 bases from V and 1 base from J, with 12 bases in between. CDR3 DNA: TGTGCCAGCAGTTACCTTAGGGATTCTGGAAACACCATATATTTT. As protein: CASSYLRDSGNTIYF.

The chain combines TRBV28 with TRBJ2-7, with D perhaps TRBD1 (6 bases). The CDR3 has 14 amino acids. Germline-derived CDR1 and CDR2 are MDHEN and SYDVKM. Trimming took off 5 bases at V and 2 bases at J, with 13 bases between the two ends. The CDR3 loop is CASSVPDRPYEQYF. The CDR3 DNA is TGTGCCAGCAGTGTCCCGGACAGACCCTACGAGCAGTACTTC.

This clonotype was observed many times. The gene calls are TRBV11-3 and TRBJ2-1, with D perhaps being TRBD1 or TRBD2 (5 bases each). Trimming pared 0 bases from V and 8 bases from J, leaving 8 bases between. The CDR3 extends over 13 amino acids. Looked up from germline, CDR1 is SGHNT and CDR2 is YENEEA. CDR3 sequence (DNA): TGTGCCAGCAGCTTAGACGTGGGGGATGAGCAGTTCTTC. This sequence encodes CASSLDVGDEQFF.

The chain joins TRBV6-2 or TRBV6-3 to TRBJ2-4; 7 bases map to TRBD1. J gave up 0 bases and V 0 bases, and 5 bases lay outside the gene matches. Germline-derived CDR1 and CDR2 are MNHEY and SVGEGT. The CDR3 has 17 residues. The CDR3 DNA reads as TGTGCCAGCAGTTACTCTTGGACAGGACTAGCCAAAAACATTCAGTACTTC. It is translated as CASSYSWTGLAKNIQYF.

The table lists this clonotype with many counts. The J gene is TRBJ1-4, the V gene TRBV3-1; no definite D call. Per germline, CDR1 LGHDT and CDR2 YNNKEL (reference sequence). The CDR3 totals 14 residues. V lost 2 bases and J lost 7, with 11 bases in between. The CDR3 region is CASSQRQAREKLFF. The CDR3 DNA reads TGTGCCAGCAGCCAACGGCAGGCCCGTGAAAAACTGTTTTTT.

This clonotype showed up many times. The V and J genes are TRBV20-1 and TRBJ1-5; possible D gene TRBD1, 5 bases. This CDR3 has 15 amino acids. V shed 1 base and J shed 7 bases, with 17 bases lying between them. Germline V lookup: CDR1 DFQATT, CDR2 SNEGSKA (reference sequence). CDR3: CSARGGLSELQPQHF. CDR3 coding DNA: TGCAGTGCTAGAGGGGGACTGTCGGAACTCCAGCCCCAGCATTTT.

The sample holds many counts of this clonotype. The rearrangement links TRBV20-1 to TRBJ1-1; no definite D call. This CDR3 is 16 amino acids long. The V end lost 0 bases, the J end lost 0 bases, and 14 bases lay between the germline ends. Germline CDR1 and CDR2: DFQATT and SNEGSKA (reference sequence). The CDR3 is CSARDASLGMNTEAFF. The CDR3 region has the DNA TGCAGTGCTAGAGATGCTTCCCTGGGGATGAACACTGAAGCTTTCTTT.

The rearrangement links TRBV2 to TRBJ2-7, with D maybe TRBD1 (5 bases). V was pared by 4 bases and J by 4 bases, with 11 bases between. CDR1 SNHLY and CDR2 FYNNEI come from the germline V gene. This CDR3 contains 13 residues. The CDR3 DNA reads TGTGCCAGCAGTGCCCAGGGAATGTACGAGCAGTACTTC. This translates into CASSAQGMYEQYF.

In this sample, this clonotype turned up many times. The V and J genes are TRBV28 and TRBJ2-5; 12 positions match TRBD2. The CDR3 consists of 17 residues. V trimming: 5 bases; J trimming: 4 bases; junction bases outside the gene matches: 11. Germline CDR1 MDHEN, CDR2 SYDVKM. CDR3 sequence reads: CASSASRGLAGLETQYF. The CDR3 bases are TGTGCCAGCAGTGCCTCGAGAGGACTAGCGGGGCTAGAGACCCAGTACTTC.

This clonotype was picked up many times. The V gene is TRBV7-2, the J gene TRBJ2-1, with D possibly being TRBD2 (6 bases). The germline CDR1 and CDR2 sequences are SGHTA and FQGNSA. Trimming stripped 4 bases from V and 8 bases from J, with 15 bases between. The CDR3 sequence is 14 residues long. The CDR3, as DNA: TGTGCCAGCAGCTCATCACGCGGGGCCTATGAGCAGTTCTTC. Its protein is CASSSSRGAYEQFF.

This clonotype was counted a few times. CDR3 bases: TGTGCCACCAGTGGGGGGGATACTGCCAACAATGAGCAGTTCTTC. Its translation is CATSGGDTANNEQFF. V and J are TRBV24-1 and TRBJ2-1; tentative D call: TRBD2 (6 bases). Germline-derived CDR1 and CDR2 are KGHDR and SFDVKD. The CDR3 extends over 15 amino acids. The V gene lost 5 bases and the J gene lost 5 bases, with 15 bases spanning the gap.

This clonotype was picked up many times. The chain carries TRBV5-1 and TRBJ2-1; TRBD1 matches 7 bases. Losses at the gene ends were 1 base for V and 7 bases for J; bases not matched to a gene: 8. The CDR3 extends over 15 amino acids. Germline V gene data show CDR1 as SGHRS and CDR2 as YFSETQ. The CDR3, as DNA: TGCGCCAGCAGCTTGCTTACCGGGACAGATAATGAGCAGTTCTTC. This encodes CASSLLTGTDNEQFF.

This clonotype was seen a few times. The chain employs TRBV10-3 and TRBJ2-3; the match to TRBD1 covers 9 bases. There are 17 residues in the CDR3. The germline V gene encodes CDR1 ENHRY and CDR2 SYGVKD. J lost 2 bases, V lost 2 bases, and 8 bases had no gene match. CDR3 coding DNA: TGTGCCATCAGTGAGACCCGACAGGGGGGCATCACAGATACGCAGTATTTT. This translates into CAISETRQGGITDTQYF.

This clonotype was picked up many times. The chain uses TRBV18 and TRBJ1-5, with 9 bases fitting TRBD1. The CDR3 sequence is 14 residues long. The germline gives CDR1 KGHSH, CDR2 LQKENI. Trimming removed 4 bases from V and 4 bases from J; junction bases left unmatched: 2. CDR3 in amino acids: CASSRDRGNQPQHF. In DNA, the CDR3 is TGTGCCAGCTCACGAGACAGGGGGAATCAGCCCCAGCATTTT.